A single T cell receptor (beta chain) is shown here with its context. Its target is not known. This entry is derived from a study of a mutant IDH1 vaccine in newly diagnosed glioma. Clones were read by immunoSEQ multiplex PCR, and TCRdb kept only the in-frame ones, dropping some. This sample yields 30,000 to 40,000 clones, of which roughly 76% are seen a single time; 9.5% to 13% belongs to the top ten. Specified time point: week 5, during vaccination. Each dose delivered 300 ug of mutant IDH1 20-mer peptide subcutaneously with imiquimod. There were new WHO grade 3 or 4 astrocytomas in the donors, and these were IDH1-mutant and ATRX-lost. V dropped 3 bases and J dropped 2; count of bases not matched to a gene: 5. The CDR3 runs 18 residues. CDR1 is SGHDN, CDR2 FVKESK, per germline.

Specimen: PBMCs, collected from a glioma patient whose treatment included an IDH1 peptide vaccine. The sequence derives from a man in his fifties with glioma. V gene TRBV14 combines with J gene TRBJ2-6, with 12 bases identical to TRBD1. The CDR3 protein is CASSQPGQGAPGANVLTF. CDR3 sequence (DNA): TGTGCCAGCAGCCAGCCGGGACAGGGGGCGCCTGGGGCCAACGTCCTGACTTTC.